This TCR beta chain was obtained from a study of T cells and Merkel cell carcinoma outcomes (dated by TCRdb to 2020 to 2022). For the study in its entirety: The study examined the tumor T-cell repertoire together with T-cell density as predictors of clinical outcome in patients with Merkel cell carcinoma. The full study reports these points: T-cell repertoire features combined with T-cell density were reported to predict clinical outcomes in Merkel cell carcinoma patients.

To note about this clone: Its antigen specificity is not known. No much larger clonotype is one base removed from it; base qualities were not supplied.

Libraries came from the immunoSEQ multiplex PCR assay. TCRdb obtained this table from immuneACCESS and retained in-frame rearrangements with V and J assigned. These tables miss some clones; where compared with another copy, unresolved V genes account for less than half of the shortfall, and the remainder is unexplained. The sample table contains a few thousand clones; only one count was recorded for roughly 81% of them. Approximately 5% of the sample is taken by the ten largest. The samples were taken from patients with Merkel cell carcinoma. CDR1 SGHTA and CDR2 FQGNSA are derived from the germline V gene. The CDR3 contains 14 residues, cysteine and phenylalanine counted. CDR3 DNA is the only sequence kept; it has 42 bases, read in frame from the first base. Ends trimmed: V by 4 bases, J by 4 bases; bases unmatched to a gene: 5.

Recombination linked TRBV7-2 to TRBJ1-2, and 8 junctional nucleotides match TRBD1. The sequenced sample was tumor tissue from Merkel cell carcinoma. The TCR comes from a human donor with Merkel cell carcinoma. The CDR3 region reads CASSSTGARYGYTF. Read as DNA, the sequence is TGTGCCAGCAGCTCGACAGGGGCGCGCTATGGCTACACCTTC.